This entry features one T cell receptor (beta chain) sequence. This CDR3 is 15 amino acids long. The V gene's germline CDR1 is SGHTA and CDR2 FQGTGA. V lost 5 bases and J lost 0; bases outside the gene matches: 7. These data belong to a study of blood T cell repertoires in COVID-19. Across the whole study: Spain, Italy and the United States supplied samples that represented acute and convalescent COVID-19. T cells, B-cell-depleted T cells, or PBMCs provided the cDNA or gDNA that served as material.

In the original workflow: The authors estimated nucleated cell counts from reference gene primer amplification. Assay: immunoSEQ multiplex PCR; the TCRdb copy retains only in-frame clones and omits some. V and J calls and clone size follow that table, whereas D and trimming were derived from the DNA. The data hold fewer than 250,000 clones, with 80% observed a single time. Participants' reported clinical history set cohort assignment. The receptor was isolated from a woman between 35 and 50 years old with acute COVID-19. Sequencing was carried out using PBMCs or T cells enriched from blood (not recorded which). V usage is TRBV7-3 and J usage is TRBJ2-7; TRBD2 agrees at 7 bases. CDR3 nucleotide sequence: TGTGCCAGCAGCCTGGAGGTAGCGGGCTCCTACGAGCAGTACTTC. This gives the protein CASSLEVAGSYEQYF.